The TCR beta chain under discussion was sequenced for a study of blood T cells in healthy people across ages. Study-level points and caveats: Per-million-T-cell TCR beta diversity fell roughly linearly with age.

For every donor, a draw yielded 9.5 to 10 milliliters of peripheral blood. With a J-beta primer mix and a sample-barcoded 5' primer, a second PCR ran roughly 6 to 12 cycles. Sequencing of every sample gave 2.5 million or more CDR3-containing paired-end reads. TCRdb reanalysed the 5' RACE reads using MiXCR and keeps one entry per CDR3 protein. Here the sample spans about 970,000 distinct CDR3 sequences, 51% being singletons. This clonotype was seen only a few times. Its antigen is unknown. This CDR3 is 14 amino acids long. The germline V gene encodes CDR1 SGHDN and CDR2 FVKESK. The ends lost 1 base at V and 12 bases at J; junction bases unmatched: 10.

The chain couples TRBV14 to TRBJ2-7; 9 positions agree with TRBD2. This clonotype was sampled from a woman aged 60-70 years in good health. Sequenced input: blood. The CDR3 DNA reads TGTGCCAGCAGCCAAGGAGGTAGCGGGAGTCGTCGGTACTTC. It specifies CASSQGGSGSRRYF.